In its sample, the clone carrying this T cell receptor beta chain was seen many times. Its antigen is not known. This entry comes from a study of T-cell memory formation after mild COVID-19. For the study at large: TCR clusters were mostly confined to one donor each.

5'RACE primed from the constant segment yielded TCR alpha and TCR beta cDNA libraries bearing sample barcodes and UMIs. TCRdb called the 5' RACE reads again in MiXCR, with one record for every CDR3 protein. The table shows about 90,000 distinct CDR3 sequences, with roughly 16% occurring only once. Regarding the study as a whole: Unconfirmed was the SARS-CoV-2 specificity of second-wave clones that peaked on day 37. Contracting CD4+ clones lay largely in CM and EM, with CD8+ ones residing in EMRA.

V lost 1 base and J lost 1, with 10 bases in between. Germline V lookup: CDR1 MGHRA, CDR2 YSYEKL. This CDR3 is 15 amino acids long. Sequenced material: PBMCs or a T cell subset sorted from them (not recorded which). The gene calls are TRBV4-1 and TRBJ1-1; D is unresolved. This sequence originates from a young man who had mild COVID-19 (a few samples of this study predate the infection). Cell type and time point are not known. This CDR3 reads CASSQGRHTNTEAFF. CDR3 DNA: TGCGCCAGCAGCCAAGGGCGACATACGAACACTGAAGCTTTCTTT.